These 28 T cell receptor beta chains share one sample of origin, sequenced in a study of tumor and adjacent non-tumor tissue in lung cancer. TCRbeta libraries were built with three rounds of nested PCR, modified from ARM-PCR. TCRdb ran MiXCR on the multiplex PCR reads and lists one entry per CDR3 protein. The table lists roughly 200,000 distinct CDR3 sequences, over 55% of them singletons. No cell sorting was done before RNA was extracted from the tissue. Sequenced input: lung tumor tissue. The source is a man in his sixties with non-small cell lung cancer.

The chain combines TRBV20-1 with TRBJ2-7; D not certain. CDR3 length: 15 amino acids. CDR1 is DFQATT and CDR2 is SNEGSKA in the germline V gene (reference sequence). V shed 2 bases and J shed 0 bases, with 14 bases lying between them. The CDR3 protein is CSARPLAFSSYEQYF. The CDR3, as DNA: TGCAGTGCTAGACCCTTAGCTTTCAGCTCCTACGAGCAGTACTTC.

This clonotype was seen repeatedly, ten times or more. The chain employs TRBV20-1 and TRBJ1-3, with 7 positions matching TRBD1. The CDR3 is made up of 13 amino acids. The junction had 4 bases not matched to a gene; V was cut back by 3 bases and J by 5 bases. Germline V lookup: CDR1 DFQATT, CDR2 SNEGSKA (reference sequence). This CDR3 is CSARPRGRNTIYF. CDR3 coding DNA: TGCAGTGCTAGGCCCAGGGGGAGAAACACCATATATTTT.

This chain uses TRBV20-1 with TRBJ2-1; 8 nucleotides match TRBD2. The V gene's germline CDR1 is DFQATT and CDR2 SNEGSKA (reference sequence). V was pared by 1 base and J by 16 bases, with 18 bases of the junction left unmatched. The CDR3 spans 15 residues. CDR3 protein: CSARGIAGSYNEYFF. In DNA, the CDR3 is TGCAGTGCTAGAGGGATAGCGGGATCTTACAATGAGTACTTCTTC.

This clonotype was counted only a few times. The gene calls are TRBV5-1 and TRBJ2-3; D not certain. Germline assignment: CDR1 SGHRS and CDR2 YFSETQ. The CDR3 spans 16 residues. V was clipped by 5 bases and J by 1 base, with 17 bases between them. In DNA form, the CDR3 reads TGCGCCAGCAGTCCTAACAGCGTTTCACGCACAGATACGCAGTATTTT. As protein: CASSPNSVSRTDTQYF.

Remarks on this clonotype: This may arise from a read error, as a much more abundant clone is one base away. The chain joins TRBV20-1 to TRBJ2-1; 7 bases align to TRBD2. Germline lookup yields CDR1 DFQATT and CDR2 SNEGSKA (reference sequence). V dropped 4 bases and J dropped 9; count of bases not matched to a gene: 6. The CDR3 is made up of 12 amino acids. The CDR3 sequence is CSAKVGLTEQFF. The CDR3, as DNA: TGCAGTGCTAAGGTGGGACTAACTGAGCAGTTCTTC.

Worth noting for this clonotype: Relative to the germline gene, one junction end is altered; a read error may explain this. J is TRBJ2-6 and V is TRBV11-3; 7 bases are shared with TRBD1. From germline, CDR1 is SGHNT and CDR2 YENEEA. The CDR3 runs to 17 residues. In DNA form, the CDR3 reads TGTACCAGCAGCTTAGTTGGACAGGCCTCTGAGGCCAACGTCCTGTCTTTC. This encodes CTSSLVGQASEANVLSF.

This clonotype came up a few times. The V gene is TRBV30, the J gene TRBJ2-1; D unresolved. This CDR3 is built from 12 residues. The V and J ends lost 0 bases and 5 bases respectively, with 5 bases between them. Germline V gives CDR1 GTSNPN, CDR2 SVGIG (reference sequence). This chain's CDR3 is CAWSVVDNEQFF. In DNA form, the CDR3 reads TGTGCCTGGAGTGTAGTAGACAATGAGCAGTTCTTC.

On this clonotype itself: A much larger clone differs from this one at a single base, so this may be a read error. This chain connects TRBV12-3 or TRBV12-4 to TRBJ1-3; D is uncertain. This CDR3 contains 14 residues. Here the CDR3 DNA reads TGTACCAGCAGTTCGGCCTCCTCTGGAAACACCATATATTTT. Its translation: CTSSSASSGNTIYF.

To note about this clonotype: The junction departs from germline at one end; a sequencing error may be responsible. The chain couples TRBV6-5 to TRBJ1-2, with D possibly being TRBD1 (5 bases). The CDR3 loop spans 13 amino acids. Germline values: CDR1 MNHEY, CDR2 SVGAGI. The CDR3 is CASSYSTGDGCTF. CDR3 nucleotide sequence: TGTGCCAGCAGTTACTCGACGGGGGACGGCTGCACCTTC.

CDR3 sequence reads: CASSSEGKCSEAFF. DNA of the CDR3: TGTGCCAGCAGCTCCGAGGGGAAGTGCTCTGAAGCTTTCTTT. The V gene is TRBV11-3, the J gene TRBJ1-1; D is perhaps TRBD1 (5 bases). Trimming removed 4 bases at V and 6 bases at J, with 15 bases between. CDR1 is SGHNT, CDR2 YENEEA, per germline. This CDR3 has 14 residues.

CDR3 nucleotide sequence: TGTGCCAGCAGACCGGTAGTGGGGCGGACGTCTTATTTT. Translation gives CASRPVVGRTSYF. This rearrangement joins TRBV12-3 or TRBV12-4 to TRBJ2-3; perhaps TRBD1 as D (5 bases). V dropped 6 bases and J dropped 15 bases, with 22 bases sitting between them. This CDR3 is built from 13 residues.

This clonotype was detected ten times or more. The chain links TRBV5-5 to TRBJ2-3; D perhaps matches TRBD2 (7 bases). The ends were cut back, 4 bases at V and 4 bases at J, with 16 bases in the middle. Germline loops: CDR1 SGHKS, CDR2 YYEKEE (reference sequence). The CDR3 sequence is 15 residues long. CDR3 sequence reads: CASSLKGGAPDTQYF. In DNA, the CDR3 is TGTGCCAGCAGCCTCAAGGGGGGGGCCCCAGATACGCAGTATTTT. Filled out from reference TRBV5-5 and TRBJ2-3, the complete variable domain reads DAGVTQSPTHLIKTRGQQVTLRCSPISGHKSVSWYQQVLGQGPQFIFQYYEKEERGRGNFPDRFSARQFPNYSSELNVNALLLGDSALYLCASSLKGGAPDTQYFGPGTRLTVL.

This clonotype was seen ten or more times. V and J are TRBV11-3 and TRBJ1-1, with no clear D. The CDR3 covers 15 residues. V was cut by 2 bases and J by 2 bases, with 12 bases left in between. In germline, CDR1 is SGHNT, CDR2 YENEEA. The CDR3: CASSLLGSLNTEAFF. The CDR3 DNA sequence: TGTGCCAGCAGCTTACTCGGTTCGCTAAACACTGAAGCTTTCTTT. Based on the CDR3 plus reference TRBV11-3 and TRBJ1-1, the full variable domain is EAGVVQSPRYKIIEKKQPVAFWCNPISGHNTLYWYLQNLGQGPELLIRYENEEAVDDSQLPKDRFSAERLKGVDSTLKIQPAELGDSAVYLCASSLLGSLNTEAFFGQGTRLTVV.

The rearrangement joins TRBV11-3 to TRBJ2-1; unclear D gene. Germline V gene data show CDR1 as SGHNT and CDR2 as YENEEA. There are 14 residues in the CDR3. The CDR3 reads CANSLVVSYNEQFF. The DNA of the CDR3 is TGTGCGAACAGCTTGGTCGTCTCGTACAATGAGCAGTTCTTC.

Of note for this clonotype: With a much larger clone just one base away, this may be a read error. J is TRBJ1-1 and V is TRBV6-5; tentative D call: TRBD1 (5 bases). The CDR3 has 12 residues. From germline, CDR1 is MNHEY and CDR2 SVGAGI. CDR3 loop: CASRTSGEEVFF. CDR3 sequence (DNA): TGTGCCAGCAGGACCTCGGGGGAGGAAGTTTTCTTT.

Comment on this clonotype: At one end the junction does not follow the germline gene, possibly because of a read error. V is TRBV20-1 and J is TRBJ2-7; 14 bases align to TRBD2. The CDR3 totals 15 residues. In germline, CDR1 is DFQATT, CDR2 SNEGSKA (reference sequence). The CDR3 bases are TGCAGTGCTATGGGGACTAGCGGGAGCTCCTACGAGCTGTACTTC. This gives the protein CSAMGTSGSSYELYF.

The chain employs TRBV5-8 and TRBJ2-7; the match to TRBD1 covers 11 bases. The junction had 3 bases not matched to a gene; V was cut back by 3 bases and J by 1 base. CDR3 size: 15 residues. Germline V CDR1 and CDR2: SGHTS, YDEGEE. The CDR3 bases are TGTGCCAGCAGCTCCGGGACAGGGGGATCCTACGAGCAGTACTTC. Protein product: CASSSGTGGSYEQYF.

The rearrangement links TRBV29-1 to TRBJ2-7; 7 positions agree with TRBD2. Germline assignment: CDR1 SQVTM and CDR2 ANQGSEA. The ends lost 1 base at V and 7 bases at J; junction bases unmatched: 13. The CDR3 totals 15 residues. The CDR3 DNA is TGCAGCGTTGAAGGTCGCGGTCGGGGGGAAGGAGAGCAGTACTTC. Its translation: CSVEGRGRGEGEQYF.

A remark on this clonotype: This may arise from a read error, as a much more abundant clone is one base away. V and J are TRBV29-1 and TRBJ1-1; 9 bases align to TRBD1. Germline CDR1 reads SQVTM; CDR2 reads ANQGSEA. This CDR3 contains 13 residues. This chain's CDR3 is CSVRTGVYTEALF. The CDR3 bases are TGCAGCGTTCGGACAGGGGTCTACACTGAAGCTTTATTT.

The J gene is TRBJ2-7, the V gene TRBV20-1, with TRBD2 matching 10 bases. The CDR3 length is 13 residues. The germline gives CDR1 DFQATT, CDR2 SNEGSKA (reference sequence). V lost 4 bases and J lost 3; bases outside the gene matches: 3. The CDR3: CSATSGGVYEQYF. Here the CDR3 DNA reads TGCAGTGCTACTAGCGGGGGCGTCTACGAGCAGTACTTC.

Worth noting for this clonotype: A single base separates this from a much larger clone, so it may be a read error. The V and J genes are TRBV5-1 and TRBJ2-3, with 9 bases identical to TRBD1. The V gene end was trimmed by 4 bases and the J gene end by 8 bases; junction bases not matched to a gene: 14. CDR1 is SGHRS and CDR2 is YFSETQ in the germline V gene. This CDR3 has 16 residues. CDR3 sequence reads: CASSRGTGLSGPTQYF. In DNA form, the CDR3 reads TGCGCCAGCAGCAGGGGGACAGGGTTGTCGGGACCTACGCAGTATTTT.

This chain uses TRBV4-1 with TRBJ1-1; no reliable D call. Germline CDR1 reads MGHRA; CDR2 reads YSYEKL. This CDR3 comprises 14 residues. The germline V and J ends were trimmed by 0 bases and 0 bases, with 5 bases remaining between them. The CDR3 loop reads CASSQESMNTEAFF. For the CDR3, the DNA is TGCGCCAGCAGCCAAGAGTCCATGAACACTGAAGCTTTCTTT.

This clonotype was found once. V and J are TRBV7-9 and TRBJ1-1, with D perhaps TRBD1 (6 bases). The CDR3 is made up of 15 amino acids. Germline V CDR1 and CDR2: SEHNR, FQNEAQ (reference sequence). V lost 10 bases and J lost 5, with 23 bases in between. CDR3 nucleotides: TGTGCCATCAGTTTAACAGGGCCCAGAAGTACTGAAGCTTTCTTT. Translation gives CAISLTGPRSTEAFF.

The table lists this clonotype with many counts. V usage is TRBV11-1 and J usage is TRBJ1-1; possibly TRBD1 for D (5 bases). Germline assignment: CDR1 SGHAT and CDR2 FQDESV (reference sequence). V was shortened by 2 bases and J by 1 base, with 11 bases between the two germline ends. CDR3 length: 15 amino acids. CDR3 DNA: TGTGCCAGCAGCTTATGGGCAGGGCCGAACACTGAAGCTTTCTTT. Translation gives CASSLWAGPNTEAFF.

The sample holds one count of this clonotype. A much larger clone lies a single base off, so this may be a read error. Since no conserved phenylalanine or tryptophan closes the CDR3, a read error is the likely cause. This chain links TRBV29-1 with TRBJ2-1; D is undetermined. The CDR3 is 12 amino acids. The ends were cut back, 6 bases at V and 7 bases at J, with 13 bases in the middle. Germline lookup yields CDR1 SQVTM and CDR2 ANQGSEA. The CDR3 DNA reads TGCAGCGTGGAGCCCCCCGGGAATGAGCAGTTCCTC. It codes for CSVEPPGNEQFL.

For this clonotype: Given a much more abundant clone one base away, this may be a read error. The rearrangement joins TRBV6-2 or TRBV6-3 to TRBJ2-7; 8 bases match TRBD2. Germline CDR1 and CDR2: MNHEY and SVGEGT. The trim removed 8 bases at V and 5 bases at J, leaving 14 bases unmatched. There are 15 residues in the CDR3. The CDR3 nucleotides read TGTGCCAGCTGTTCAACTAGCGGCCTAAGCAACGAGCAGTACTTC. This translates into CASCSTSGLSNEQYF.

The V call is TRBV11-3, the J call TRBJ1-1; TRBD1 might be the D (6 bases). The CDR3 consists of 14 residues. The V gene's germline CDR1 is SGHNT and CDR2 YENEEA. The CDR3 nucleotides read TGTGTCAGTAGCACGAGGGGGGAGAACACTGAAGCTTTCTTT. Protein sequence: CVSSTRGENTEAFF.

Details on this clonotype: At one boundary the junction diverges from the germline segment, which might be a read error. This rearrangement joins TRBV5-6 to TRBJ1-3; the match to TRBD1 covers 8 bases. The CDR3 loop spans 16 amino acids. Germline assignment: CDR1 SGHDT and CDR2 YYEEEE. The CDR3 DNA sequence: TGTGCCTGCAGCACCGGACAGGGACTCTCTGGAAACACAATATATTTT. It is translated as CACSTGQGLSGNTIYF.